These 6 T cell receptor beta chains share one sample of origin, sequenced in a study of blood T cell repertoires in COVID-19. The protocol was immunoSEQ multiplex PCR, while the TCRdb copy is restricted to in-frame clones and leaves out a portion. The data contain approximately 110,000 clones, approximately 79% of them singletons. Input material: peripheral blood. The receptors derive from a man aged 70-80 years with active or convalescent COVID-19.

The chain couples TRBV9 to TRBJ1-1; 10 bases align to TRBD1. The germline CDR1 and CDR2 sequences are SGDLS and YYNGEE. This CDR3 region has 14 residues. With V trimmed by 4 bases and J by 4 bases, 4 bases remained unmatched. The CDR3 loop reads CASSRQGASTEAFF. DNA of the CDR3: TGTGCCAGCAGCCGACAGGGGGCCTCCACTGAAGCTTTCTTT. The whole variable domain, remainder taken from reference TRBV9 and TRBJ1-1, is DSGVTQTPKHLITATGQRVTLRCSPRSGDLSVYWYQQSLDQGLQFLIQYYNGEERAKGNILERFSAQQFPDLHSELNLSSLELGDSALYFCASSRQGASTEAFFGQGTRLTVV.

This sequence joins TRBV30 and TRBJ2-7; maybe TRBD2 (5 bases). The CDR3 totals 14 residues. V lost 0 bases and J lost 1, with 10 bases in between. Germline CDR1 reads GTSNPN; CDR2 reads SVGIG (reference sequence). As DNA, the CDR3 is TGTGCCTGGAGTGTAGCGGCCAGGTCCTACGAGCAGTACTTC. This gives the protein CAWSVAARSYEQYF.

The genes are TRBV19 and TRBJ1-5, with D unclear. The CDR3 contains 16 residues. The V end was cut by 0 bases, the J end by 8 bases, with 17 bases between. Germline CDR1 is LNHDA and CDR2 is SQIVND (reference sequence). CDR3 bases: TGTGCCAGTAGTATAGACGTAACATCCCTTGTGAAGCCCCAGCATTTT. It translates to CASSIDVTSLVKPQHF.

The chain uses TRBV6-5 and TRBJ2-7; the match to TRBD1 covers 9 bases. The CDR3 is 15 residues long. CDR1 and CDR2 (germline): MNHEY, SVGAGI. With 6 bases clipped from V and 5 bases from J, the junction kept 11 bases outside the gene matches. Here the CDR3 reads CASRVTGTGRNEQYF. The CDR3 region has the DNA TGTGCCAGCAGGGTTACCGGGACAGGGAGGAACGAGCAGTACTTC.

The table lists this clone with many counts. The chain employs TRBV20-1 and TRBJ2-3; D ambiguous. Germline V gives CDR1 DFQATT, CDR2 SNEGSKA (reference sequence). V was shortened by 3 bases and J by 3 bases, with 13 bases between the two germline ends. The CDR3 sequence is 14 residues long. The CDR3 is CSASGGSGTDTQYF. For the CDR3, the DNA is TGCAGTGCTAGTGGTGGTTCGGGTACAGATACGCAGTATTTT.

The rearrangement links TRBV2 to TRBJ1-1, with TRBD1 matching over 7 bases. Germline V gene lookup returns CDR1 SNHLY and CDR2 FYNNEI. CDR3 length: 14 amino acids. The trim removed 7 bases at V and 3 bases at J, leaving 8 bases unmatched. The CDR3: CASNLQGTDTEAFF. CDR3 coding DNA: TGTGCCAGCAACCTACAGGGGACGGACACTGAAGCTTTCTTT.